This entry is about one T cell receptor beta chain. No antigen is known for it. No clone much larger than this one lies a single base away; base qualities are absent. TCR CDR3 regions were amplified from genomic DNA by multiplex PCR using the deep immunoSEQ assay. Extracted genomic DNA from each cell subset was spread evenly across all wells of several immunoSEQ 96-well plates, with each plate serving as a replicate. For sorted subsets, 200 to 250 ng of genomic DNA, equivalent to some 33,000 T cell genomes, went into each replicate PCR. The purified libraries were quantified using a Qubit 3.0 fluorometer, sized with a Bioanalyzer 2100, and then quantified again using the KAPA Library Quantification kit. Each immunoSEQ 96-well plate was sequenced on its own single-read 150-cycle Illumina NextSeq 550 flow cell. As for the original processing: Because only junctional sequences without quality scores were contained in the immunoSEQ output, filtering matching that applied to full-length reads could not be performed. To assign V/J genes and CDR3, sequences were annotated using PyIR, a Python wrapper for IgBLAST v1.9, with IMGT germline references. Any read was removed if the V/J assignment was weak (E-value above 1e-6), the CDR3 was missing, or the read contained stop codons, out-of-frame junctions, or ambiguous translated residues. V3J clonotypes were defined by identical inferred V gene, J gene, and CDR3 amino acid sequence. Percentage overlap between repertoires was calculated by dividing the number of shared unique clonotypes by the size of the smaller repertoire. Three approaches were used to assess repertoire richness: RTK rarefaction, the Chao1 estimator, and Recon v2.1 estimates of unobserved clonotypes. Generation probabilities were computed with OLGA for all TCRbeta clonotypes obtained by the gDNA method from a handful of donors. The immuneACCESS repertoire file appears here via TCRdb, limited to in-frame rearrangements. These files lack a portion of the clones; in checked studies, under half of the deficit traces to unresolved V genes, and the cause of the others is not known. The D gene and trimming were derived from the DNA, and the V and J assignments and clone size from that table. This sample comprises about 2 million clones, about 95% of them detected only once. The ten largest clones take up around 0.13% of the sample.

The data were obtained in a study of shared clonotypes between healthy human individuals (dated by TCRdb to about 2020). In terms of the full investigation: The cohort comprised a couple of women and three men aged 18 to 49 years. For each donor, CD4 naive and CD4 memory were each run on three plates, CD8 naive on two plates, and CD8 memory on one plate. The study deeply sequenced blood TCR repertoires of roughly five healthy adults to estimate repertoire size and the extent of clonotype sharing between individuals. Leukapheresis yielded between about 0.94 and 8.9 billion PBMCs per donor. To increase sequencing depth and limit assay-specific biases, different laboratories used diverse techniques to prepare libraries and sequence TCR repertoires.

The donors were healthy, HIV-negative adults with no recently reported acute infections or vaccinations. All donors were Caucasian adults living in Nashville, Tennessee, USA. CD4+ T cells were enriched by magnetic negative selection, after which naive cells were positively selected on CD45RA and the negative fraction was taken as the memory subset. After blood collection by leukapheresis, PBMCs were isolated using Ficoll-Histopaque density gradient centrifugation and then cryopreserved in the vapor phase of liquid nitrogen. Purity and quantity of every magnetically sorted T cell population were checked by analytical flow cytometry. Genomic DNA was isolated from each sorted fraction and quantified by UV absorbance on a Nanodrop 2000c. CDR1 and CDR2 were assigned from the germline V gene as SGHRS and YFSETQ. The CDR3 has 14 amino acids, counting the end cysteine and phenylalanine. The read is trimmed to its CDR3 DNA, 42 bases read in frame from base 1. V drops 0 bases and J drops 3 bases, leaving 10 bases in between.

General findings and caveats noted by the study authors: Sampling was limited to blood, and TCR repertoires in tissue likely differ from TCR repertoires in blood. Compared with non-shared clonotypes, clonotypes shared by all four sorted-subset donors had higher generation probabilities. Because the study included a small number of donors, the genetic and exposure-history diversity represented was limited. Pairwise subsampling led to the expectation that sequencing depth would affect the degree of clonotype sharing among donors. Larger estimated clonotype richness was generally found for naive subsets than for memory subsets. Even with the large sequencing depth, rarefaction of the sorted-subset datasets indicated that sequencing was incomplete. Sharing across a handful of donors was observed for about 5% of naive CD4, under 4% of naive CD8, 2.3% of memory CD4, and roughly 0.4% of memory CD8 clonotypes.

The rearrangement combines TRBV5-1 with TRBJ2-7, with the identity of the D gene unclear. The origin of this receptor is a man aged 18 to 30 in good health. Sequenced sample: naive CD4+ T cells sorted from blood. The sample's cell subset or site, from its label and the paper: CD45RA+ positively selected. This receptor has the CDR3 CASSLDIGDYEQYF. The DNA sequence is TGCGCCAGCAGCTTGGACATTGGGGACTACGAGCAGTACTTC.